Below are 10 T cell receptor beta chains sequenced from a single sample in a study of blood T cell repertoires in COVID-19. Produced via immunoSEQ multiplex PCR; TCRdb's table is partial and in-frame only. Here the sample spans around 150,000 clones, roughly 82% being singletons. Input material: peripheral blood. The receptors shown here come from a man in his sixties or seventies with acute or convalescent COVID-19.

This clone came up once. The chain links TRBV11-2 to TRBJ2-5, with 10 positions matching TRBD1. Trimming removed 5 bases from V and 4 bases from J; junction bases left unmatched: 4. Germline CDR1 SGHAT, CDR2 FQNNGV. This CDR3 is 14 amino acids long. CDR3 protein: CASSPGTGVETQYF. The CDR3, as DNA: TGTGCCAGCAGCCCCGGGACAGGGGTAGAGACCCAGTACTTC.

The chain is built from TRBV2 and TRBJ1-6; D possibly corresponds to TRBD1 (5 bases). Germline assignment: CDR1 SNHLY and CDR2 FYNNEI. The CDR3 has 14 residues. V lost 7 bases and J lost 4, with 11 bases in between. The CDR3, as DNA: TGTGCCAGCACCCCGGGACTGTATAATTCACCCCTCCACTTT. Translation gives CASTPGLYNSPLHF.

This chain uses TRBV6-1 with TRBJ2-2; 9 bases line up with TRBD2. The CDR3 covers 15 residues. Germline V gene data show CDR1 as MNHNS and CDR2 as SASEGT. V was clipped by 3 bases and J by 6 bases; unmatched bases: 5. The CDR3 region has the DNA TGTGCCAGCAGTGAGCGGGGGGGCCTCGCCGGGGAGCTGTTTTTT. Protein product: CASSERGGLAGELFF.

The V call is TRBV5-1, the J call TRBJ1-1, with 11 positions matching TRBD1. The CDR3 is 16 residues long. With 4 bases clipped from V and 5 bases from J, the junction kept 10 bases outside the gene matches. CDR1 is SGHRS, CDR2 YFSETQ, per germline. The CDR3 loop is CASSPISDRGRTEAFF. CDR3 sequence (DNA): TGCGCCAGCAGCCCAATATCGGACAGGGGGCGGACTGAAGCTTTCTTT.

This rearrangement joins TRBV5-4 to TRBJ1-1; perhaps TRBD1 as D (6 bases). The germline gives CDR1 SGHNT, CDR2 YYREEE (reference sequence). The V and J ends lost 2 bases and 3 bases respectively, with 11 bases between them. CDR3 length: 14 amino acids. The CDR3 loop is CASSLLSGDTEAFF. The CDR3 coding sequence is TGTGCCAGCAGCTTACTCTCAGGGGACACTGAAGCTTTCTTT.

The chain has TRBV6-5 and TRBJ2-7, with TRBD2 matching 7 bases. The V segment lost 5 bases and the J segment 0 bases; nucleotides outside the gene matches: 4. This CDR3 is 14 amino acids long. Germline-derived CDR1 and CDR2 are MNHEY and SVGAGI. CDR3 in DNA: TGTGCCAGCAGTACTAGCGCTATCTCCTACGAGCAGTACTTC. Translation: CASSTSAISYEQYF.

Here the CDR3 DNA reads TGCAGTGCTAGTGACGCCAGACAGGGGGTGGATCAGCCCCAGCATTTT. The encoded protein is CSASDARQGVDQPQHF. The V gene is TRBV20-1, the J gene TRBJ1-5; the match to TRBD1 covers 9 bases. Per germline, CDR1 DFQATT and CDR2 SNEGSKA (reference sequence). V lost 3 bases, J lost 5 bases, and 11 bases stayed unmatched. The CDR3 totals 16 residues.

This clone has just one count. This chain connects TRBV3-1 (or the pseudogene TRBV3-2) to TRBJ1-1, with D possibly matching TRBD1 (5 bases). Trimming took off 1 base at V and 5 bases at J, with 11 bases between the two ends. The CDR3 extends over 14 amino acids. Germline values: CDR1 LGHDT, CDR2 YNNKEL (reference sequence). This chain's CDR3 is CASSQAGKVTEAFF. The CDR3 DNA follows: TGTGCCAGCAGCCAAGCAGGGAAAGTGACTGAAGCTTTCTTT.

The gene calls are TRBV7-8 and TRBJ1-4, with 10 bases matching TRBD1. The CDR3 is made up of 14 amino acids. Germline-derived CDR1 and CDR2 are SGHVS and FQNEAQ. The junction had 2 bases not matched to a gene; V was cut back by 4 bases and J by 6 bases. CDR3 nucleotides: TGTGCCAGCAGCTGGGACAGGGGTGATGAAAAACTGTTTTTT. Translating gives CASSWDRGDEKLFF.

The chain has TRBV27 and TRBJ2-3; D gene uncertain. Germline values: CDR1 MNHEY, CDR2 SMNVEV (reference sequence). The CDR3 has 17 residues. Deletions cut 3 bases from V and 0 bases from J, with 16 bases between. Here the CDR3 reads CASSLARWATSTDTQYF. DNA for the CDR3: TGTGCCAGCAGTTTGGCCCGATGGGCAACTAGCACAGATACGCAGTATTTT.